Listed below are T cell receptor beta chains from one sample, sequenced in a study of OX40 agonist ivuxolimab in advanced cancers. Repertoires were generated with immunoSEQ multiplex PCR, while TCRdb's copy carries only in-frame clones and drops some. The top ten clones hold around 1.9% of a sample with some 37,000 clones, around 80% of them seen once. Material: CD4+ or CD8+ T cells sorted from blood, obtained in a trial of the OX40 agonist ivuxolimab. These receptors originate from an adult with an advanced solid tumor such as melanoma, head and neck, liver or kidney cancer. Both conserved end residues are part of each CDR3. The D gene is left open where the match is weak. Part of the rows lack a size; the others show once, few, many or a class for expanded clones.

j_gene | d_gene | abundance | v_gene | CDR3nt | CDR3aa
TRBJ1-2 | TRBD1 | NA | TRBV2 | TGTGCCAGCAGTGAATCTTCGGGACAGGTCGTTGGCTACACCTTC | CASSESSGQVVGYTF
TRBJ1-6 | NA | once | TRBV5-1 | TGCGCCAGCAGCTCCCGGGGGGCTATCTATAATTCACCCCTCCACTTT | CASSSRGAIYNSPLHF
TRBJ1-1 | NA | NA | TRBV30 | TGTGCCTGGACAGTCGGGAACACTGAAGCTTTCTTT | CAWTVGNTEAFF
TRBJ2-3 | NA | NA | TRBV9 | TGTGCCAGCAGCCAATACCTTGATGTGAGCACAGATACGCAGTATTTT | CASSQYLDVSTDTQYF
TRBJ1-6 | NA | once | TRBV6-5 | TGTGCCAGCAGTTACTTGGGTTCACCCCTCCACTTT | CASSYLGSPLHF
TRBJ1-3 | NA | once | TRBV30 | TGTGCCTGGTCCCACACATGGAGCTCTGGAAACACCATATATTTT | CAWSHTWSSGNTIYF
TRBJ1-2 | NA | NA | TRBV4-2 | TGTGCCAGCAGCCAAGATTTGGCAGCTAACTATGGCTACACCTTC | CASSQDLAANYGYTF
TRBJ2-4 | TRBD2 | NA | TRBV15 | TGTGCCACCAGCAGAGATTGGGAGGGCTTAGCCAAAAACATTCAGTACTTC | CATSRDWEGLAKNIQYF
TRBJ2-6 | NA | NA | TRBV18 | TGTGCCAGCTCACTCTCTGGGGCCAACGTCCTGACTTTC | CASSLSGANVLTF
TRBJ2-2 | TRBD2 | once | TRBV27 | TGTGCCAGCAGTTTGGCGACTAGCCTCCGGTACACCGGGGAGCTGTTTTTT | CASSLATSLRYTGELFF
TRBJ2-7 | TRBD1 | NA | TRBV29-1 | TGCAGCGTTGCCGGACAGGGGGCGAGGGAGCAGTACTTC | CSVAGQGAREQYF
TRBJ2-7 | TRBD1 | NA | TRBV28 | TGTGCCAGCAGTTTAGGGACAGGGGTACAGTACTTC | CASSLGTGVQYF
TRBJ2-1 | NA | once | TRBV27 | TGTGCCAGCAGTACCCTCGTCTGGGGGCATAGCTCCTACAATGAGCAGTTCTTC | CASSTLVWGHSSYNEQFF
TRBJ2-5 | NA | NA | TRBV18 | TGTGCCAGCTCACCACCTCCCGTCGGGGAGACCCAGTACTTC | CASSPPPVGETQYF
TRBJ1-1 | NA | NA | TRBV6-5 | TGTGCCAGTCGAAGGGAGTTCACTGAAGCTTTCTTT | CASRREFTEAFF
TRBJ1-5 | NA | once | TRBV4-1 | TGCGCCAGCAGCCAGCAGGGAAGTGGTCAGTCCCAGCATTTT | CASSQQGSGQSQHF